This T cell receptor beta chain was recorded in a study of blood T cells in healthy people across ages. A second PCR of about 7 to 12 cycles used a sample-barcoded 5' primer and a J-beta primer mix. One entry per CDR3 protein results from TCRdb running MiXCR on the 5' RACE reads. The table lists approximately 900,000 distinct CDR3 sequences, 25% to 30% of them singletons. V was shortened by 0 bases and J by 6 bases, with 11 bases between the two germline ends. The CDR3 contains 15 residues. Looked up from germline, CDR1 is ENHRY and CDR2 is SYGVKD. This sample was shared with a second study, whose subject was T cells of mothers and their children.

The TCR sequence derives from a woman in her thirties or forties in good health. Material: blood. This chain joins TRBV10-3 and TRBJ1-4, with D uncertain. CDR3 sequence reads: CAISESGGPYEKLFF. The CDR3 bases are TGTGCCATCAGTGAGTCAGGAGGCCCTTATGAAAAACTGTTTTTT.